The TCR beta chain described here comes from a study of identical twins. Germline lookup yields CDR1 SGHRS and CDR2 YFSETQ. The V end was cut by 0 bases, the J end by 3 bases, with 13 bases between. CDR3 length: 15 residues. Ten or more counts support this clonotype. Template switching introduced a universal primer site, and the cDNA bore unique molecular identifiers. Each CDR3 protein gets one entry after TCRdb re-called the 5' RACE reads with MiXCR. The table includes approximately 260,000 distinct CDR3 sequences, about 8% detected once. These data were also reused for a study on yellow fever vaccine responses in identical twins.

Sequencing input: CD8+ T cells sorted from blood. The V gene is TRBV5-1, the J gene TRBJ2-7; D unclear. This sequence was found in a woman aged 18-29 years in good health. The CDR3 coding sequence is TGCGCCAGCAGCTTGGAAGGTCCCCAAGGCTACGAGCAGTACTTC. Its translation: CASSLEGPQGYEQYF.